The following is a T cell receptor (beta chain) sequence with its context. Its specificity is not known. These data originate in a study of T cells in Graves' hyperthyroidism and ophthalmopathy. Patients with uncontrolled infections, other autoimmune diseases, pregnancy or lactation were excluded. Clinical symptoms, serum thyroxine and TRAb, thyroid ultrasound and orbital computed tomography were used for the diagnoses. Overall study findings and caveats: The blood repertoire included most of the expanded thyroid clonotypes above 0.001.

CDR1 is ENHRY, CDR2 SYGVKD, per germline. The CDR3 length is 13 residues. Trimming removed 7 bases from V and 3 bases from J; junction bases left unmatched: 3. RNA transcripts provided the source from which TCR beta CDR3 regions were amplified. The TCR CDR3 first-round RT-PCR relied on the HTBI primer set. MiXCR, run by TCRdb on the multiplex PCR reads, gives a single entry per CDR3 protein. The sample records around 660,000 distinct CDR3 sequences, roughly 46% being singletons. This TCR came from an adult man with Graves' disease, either hyperthyroidism or ophthalmopathy (not recorded which). The source material was peripheral blood or thyroid tissue (not recorded which). The V and J genes are TRBV10-3 and TRBJ2-7; TRBD2 matches at 10 bases. In DNA, the CDR3 is TGTGCCATCATGGCTAGCGGGAGCTACGAGCAGTACTTC. This encodes CAIMASGSYEQYF.